This TCR beta chain was documented in a study of breast tumors, draining lymph nodes, adjacent tissues. Findings and caveats of the study: Most tumor T cells seemingly derive from lymph node, then expand in tumor. Tumor and nontumor repertoires were significantly more similar in luminal-like than in basal-like breast cancer. Data only fit, rather than demonstrated, lymph node origin of most tumor T cells. Tumor repertoires ranked between lymph nodes and nontumor tissue in diversity, with V and J gene preferences.

The germline CDR1 and CDR2 sequences are SGHAT and FQNNGV. Trimming removed 7 bases from V and 7 bases from J; junction bases left unmatched: 13. The CDR3 has 14 amino acids. There are many counts of this clonotype. Its target is not known. In TCRdb, the multiplex PCR reads were re-called with MiXCR into one record per CDR3 protein. This table has around 230,000 distinct CDR3 sequences, nearly 35% appearing once. Axillary draining lymph nodes of breast cancer patients supplied the node samples. This chain links TRBV11-2 with TRBJ2-7, with 7 bases that match TRBD2. The sequence came from a female donor with breast cancer. Some clones in this sample may be carry-over from other donors' samples. Material for sequencing was axillary lymph node tissue. The CDR3 reads CASNQAGVSVEQYF. In DNA form, the CDR3 reads TGTGCCAGCAACCAGGCGGGAGTCTCGGTAGAGCAGTACTTC.